The rows below give T cell receptor beta chains drawn from one sample of a study of post-analysis software for immune sequencing data. TCRdb reprocessed the PCR reads with MiXCR, giving one entry per CDR3 protein. This sample has about 680,000 distinct CDR3 sequences; more than 50% occur once, and the top ten carry 11%. The sample consisted of blood. These receptors were taken from a girl aged 2-10 years with multiple sclerosis. The CDR3 runs from the conserved cysteine through the conserved F or W. The D gene is left open where the match is weak. Size is stated for part of the rows, as once, few or many counts, or as a class when the clone is expanded.

J gene: TRBJ2-1; D gene: TRBD1; clone size: NA; V gene: TRBV2; CDR3 DNA: TGTGCCAGCAGTGACCCCGGGACAGGGGACTACAATGAGCAGTTCTTC; CDR3 protein: CASSDPGTGDYNEQFF
J gene: TRBJ1-5; D gene: NA; clone size: few; V gene: TRBV6-2/TRBV6-3; CDR3 DNA: TGTGCCAGTATTTTCCGCCCAGGTAGCAATCAGCCCCAGCATTTT; CDR3 protein: CASIFRPGSNQPQHF
J gene: TRBJ2-3; D gene: NA; clone size: NA; V gene: TRBV4-1; CDR3 DNA: TGCGCCAGCAGCCAAGTCATCGTCGGAGCCTTCTCCACAGATACGCAGTATTTT; CDR3 protein: CASSQVIVGAFSTDTQYF
J gene: TRBJ2-6; D gene: TRBD1; clone size: NA; V gene: TRBV7-9; CDR3 DNA: TGTGCCAGCAGCTTCCCGGGACAGGGGCATAGCTCTGGGGCCAACGTCCTGACTTTC; CDR3 protein: CASSFPGQGHSSGANVLTF
J gene: TRBJ2-7; D gene: TRBD1; clone size: few; V gene: TRBV5-1; CDR3 DNA: TGCGCCAGCACCTCCGGGACAGGGGGCTACGAGCAGTACTTC; CDR3 protein: CASTSGTGGYEQYF
J gene: TRBJ1-2; D gene: TRBD1; clone size: few; V gene: TRBV7-9; CDR3 DNA: TGTGCCAGCAGCTTAGGCCTGGACAGGGGGCTCTGTGGCTACACCTTC; CDR3 protein: CASSLGLDRGLCGYTF
J gene: TRBJ2-5; D gene: TRBD1; clone size: NA; V gene: TRBV10-3; CDR3 DNA: TGTGCCATCAGGTCCGGGACAGGGATCGAGACCCAGTACTTC; CDR3 protein: CAIRSGTGIETQYF
J gene: TRBJ2-1; D gene: TRBD1; clone size: NA; V gene: TRBV12-3/TRBV12-4; CDR3 DNA: TGTGCCAGCAGTTTAACAGGGGGGTCCAATGAGCAGTTCTTC; CDR3 protein: CASSLTGGSNEQFF
J gene: TRBJ2-1; D gene: TRBD2; clone size: NA; V gene: TRBV11-2; CDR3 DNA: TGTGCCAGCAGCTTTTCGGGGGGGCTGATATACAATGAGCAGTTCTTC; CDR3 protein: CASSFSGGLIYNEQFF
J gene: TRBJ2-7; D gene: TRBD1; clone size: NA; V gene: TRBV20-1; CDR3 DNA: TGCAGTGCTGAGGGACAGGGGGCTTTCTACGAGCAGTACTTC; CDR3 protein: CSAEGQGAFYEQYF
J gene: TRBJ2-1; D gene: NA; clone size: few; V gene: TRBV11-2; CDR3 DNA: TGTGCCAGCAGCTTAATGGGGACCCTCAGCTCCTACAATGAGCAGTTCTTC; CDR3 protein: CASSLMGTLSSYNEQFF
J gene: TRBJ1-1; D gene: NA; clone size: NA; V gene: TRBV12-3/TRBV12-4; CDR3 DNA: TGTGCCAGCAGGACCGCGGAAAACACTGAAGCTTTCTTT; CDR3 protein: CASRTAENTEAFF
J gene: TRBJ1-2; D gene: TRBD1; clone size: NA; V gene: TRBV4-2; CDR3 DNA: TGTGCCAGCAGCCAAGATTCCGAGGGGGCGCTTCATTATGGCTACACCTTC; CDR3 protein: CASSQDSEGALHYGYTF
J gene: TRBJ2-5; D gene: NA; clone size: NA; V gene: TRBV6-5; CDR3 DNA: TGTGCCAGCAGTTTAGCGGCAGGACCTGCAGAGACCCAGTACTTC; CDR3 protein: CASSLAAGPAETQYF
J gene: TRBJ2-5; D gene: TRBD2; clone size: few; V gene: TRBV9; CDR3 DNA: TGTGCCAGCAGCGTTCCGCGGGGGGAGGACTCCCAAGAGACCCAGTACTTC; CDR3 protein: CASSVPRGEDSQETQYF
J gene: TRBJ2-1; D gene: NA; clone size: NA; V gene: TRBV10-3; CDR3 DNA: TGTGCCCTGCGGGGCGCTTTTGGATACAATGAGCAGTTCTTC; CDR3 protein: CALRGAFGYNEQFF